This is a list of T cell receptor beta chains from one sample in a study of blood T cells in healthy people across ages. TCRdb re-derived calls from the 5' RACE reads in MiXCR, one entry per CDR3 protein. The sample lists around 1,700,000 distinct CDR3 sequences, under 30% occurring once. Sample: blood. Source of these receptors: a woman aged 25 to 45 in good health. Both conserved end residues are part of each CDR3. A D gene is named only where the DNA matches it firmly. Expanded clones get a size class; other rows say once, few or many, or leave the size out.

>.|TRBD2|TRBJ2-3|TRBV7-9
CASSSYSGSTDTQYF
>few|.|TRBJ2-4|TRBV20-1
CSAPDLRRNIQYF
>few|.|TRBJ1-1|TRBV7-2
CASSQPPRTVFF
>few|.|TRBJ2-1|TRBV2
CAAHMGWGNEQFF
>.|.|TRBJ2-3|TRBV12-3/TRBV12-4
CASSSRTPLRFSTDTQYF
>.|.|TRBJ1-1|TRBV6-5
CASSYGWNTEAFF
>few|TRBD1|TRBJ2-7|TRBV5-1
CASSSGDSTPYEQYF
>few|.|TRBJ1-2|TRBV20-1
CSARTPRGYTF
>many|TRBD1|TRBJ2-6|TRBV6-5
CASSYTGTGHSGANVLTF
>many|.|TRBJ2-7|TRBV3-1
CASSPRLTTYEQYF
>many|.|TRBJ2-5|TRBV4-3
CASSQEGGQGETQYF
>.|.|TRBJ1-4|TRBV27
CASSPRYDFATNEKLFF
>many|.|TRBJ1-2|TRBV7-2
CASSTRSLQDGYTF
>.|TRBD2|TRBJ2-1|TRBV6-6
CASSLVPAGGHNEQFF
>.|.|TRBJ1-1|TRBV7-9
CASSTDRPEAFF
>.|TRBD1|TRBJ1-4|TRBV12-3/TRBV12-4
CASSLRRGHYEKLFF
>.|.|TRBJ1-5|TRBV4-1
CASSQGGENQPQHF
>few|TRBD2|TRBJ2-1|TRBV5-4
CASSIPGLAPGKQFF